The 12 T cell receptor beta chains reported below all come from one sample, sequenced in a study of monozygotic twins with inflammatory bowel disease. TCRdb re-called the 5' RACE reads and gives one entry per CDR3 protein, without DNA. The data include approximately 210,000 distinct CDR3 sequences; the top ten clones carry around 7.6%. Sequences were obtained from blood. Source of these receptors: a human donor with ulcerative colitis or Crohn's disease, or a healthy co-twin of an affected twin (not recorded which).

This chain links TRBV7-9 with TRBJ1-1; TCRdb's assignment of TRBD1 cannot be checked, as there is no DNA. The CDR3 length is 16 residues. Germline V gene sequence: CDR1 SEHNR, CDR2 FQNEAQ (reference sequence). CDR3 sequence: CASSLEPLGVRTEAFF.

The rearrangement links TRBV20-1 to TRBJ2-3; TCRdb lists TRBD1, though no DNA is available to test this call. The CDR3 loop spans 17 amino acids. CDR1 and CDR2 (germline): DFQATT, SNEGSKA (reference sequence). The chain's CDR3 is CSARALHGGPPTDTQYF.

The gene calls are TRBV2 and TRBJ2-7; TCRdb proposes TRBD1, but this gene call is untestable without DNA. The CDR3 sequence is 11 residues long. CDR1 and CDR2 from the germline V gene are SNHLY and FYNNEI. The CDR3 reads CASSPLLEQYF. Using reference TRBV2 and TRBJ2-7 for the parts outside the CDR3, the full variable domain is EPEVTQTPSHQVTQMGQEVILRCVPISNHLYFYWYRQILGQKVEFLVSFYNNEISEKSEIFDDQFSVERPDGSNFTLKIRSTKLEDSAMYFCASSPLLEQYFGPGTRLTVT.

The CDR3 region is CASSPSRSSGNTIYF. The rearrangement uses TRBV18 and TRBJ1-3. Germline lookup yields CDR1 KGHSH and CDR2 LQKENI. The CDR3 has 15 residues.

J is TRBJ2-1 and V is TRBV24-1; checking the TCRdb D call of TRBD2 is not possible without DNA. This CDR3 region has 14 residues. Germline-derived CDR1 and CDR2 are KGHDR and SFDVKD. CDR3: CATSDFLANNEQFF.

The rearrangement links TRBV5-1 to TRBJ2-2; TCRdb outputs TRBD1, but without DNA this stays unchecked. Germline V gene lookup returns CDR1 SGHRS and CDR2 YFSETQ. The CDR3 sequence is 19 residues long. This CDR3 is CASSSSRDLIGSWAGELFF.

The V call is TRBV6-1, the J call TRBJ2-5; TCRdb's D call, TRBD1, is unchecked because there is no DNA. CDR3 length equals 14 residues. The germline CDR1 and CDR2 sequences are MNHNS and SASEGT. CDR3 residues: CASSVLTGEETQYF.

The rearrangement links TRBV7-9 to TRBJ2-1; TCRdb's D call of TRBD1 is untestable without DNA. This CDR3 region has 15 residues. The germline V gene encodes CDR1 SEHNR and CDR2 FQNEAQ (reference sequence). The CDR3: CASSPGVGSYNEQFF. Full variable domain (rest looked up from reference TRBV7-9 and TRBJ2-1): DTGVSQNPRHKITKRGQNVTFRCDPISEHNRLYWYRQTLGQGPEFLTYFQNEAQLEKSRLLSDRFSAERPKGSFSTLEIQRTEQGDSAMYLCASSPGVGSYNEQFFGPGTRLTVL.

The chain joins TRBV6-2 or TRBV6-3 to TRBJ2-3; lacking DNA, the TRBD2 call made by TCRdb goes unchecked. CDR3 length: 15 residues. Germline V CDR1 and CDR2: MNHEY, SVGEGT. CDR3 in amino acids: CASRFSGGSTDTQYF.

This rearrangement joins TRBV29-1 to TRBJ2-5; TCRdb's D call of TRBD1 is untestable without DNA. This CDR3 contains 12 residues. Looked up from germline, CDR1 is SQVTM and CDR2 is ANQGSEA. The CDR3 protein is CSVGGGEETQYF.

V usage is TRBV5-4 and J usage is TRBJ2-5; TCRdb proposes TRBD2, but this gene call is untestable without DNA. The CDR3 spans 18 residues. Germline-derived CDR1 and CDR2 are SGHNT and YYREEE (reference sequence). The chain's CDR3 is CASSKVSRTSGAQETQYF.

The chain recombines TRBV30 with TRBJ1-6. The V gene's germline CDR1 is GTSNPN and CDR2 SVGIG (reference sequence). This CDR3 spans 14 amino acids. The CDR3: CAWSVEQLNSPLHF. The entire variable domain, with the rest obtained from reference TRBV30 and TRBJ1-6, is as follows: SQTIHQWPATLVQPVGSPLSLECTVEGTSNPNLYWYRQAAGRGLQLLFYSVGIGQISSEVPQNLSASRPQDRQFILSSKKLLLSDSGFYLCAWSVEQLNSPLHFGNGTRLTVT.